This T cell receptor delta chain is drawn from a study of gamma-delta T cells after stem cell transplantation. TCRdb processed the RT-PCR reads again with the CATT caller. The sample yields thousands of delta-chain clones, about 15% seen once. The CDR3 runs to 16 residues. Germline V gene sequence: CDR1 TSWWSYY, CDR2 QGS. V was pared by 9 bases and J by 1 base, with 9 bases of the junction left unmatched. This clone showed up just a few times. Material for sequencing was gamma-delta T cells. V and J are TRDV1 and TRDJ1; 12 bases align to TRDD3. The origin of this receptor is a human donor. It is not recorded whose cells these are; they may come from a transplant donor. The DNA of the CDR3 is TGTGCTCTAGCCGGGACTGGGGGATACCGCACCGATAAACTCATCTTT. It yields the protein CALAGTGGYRTDKLIF.